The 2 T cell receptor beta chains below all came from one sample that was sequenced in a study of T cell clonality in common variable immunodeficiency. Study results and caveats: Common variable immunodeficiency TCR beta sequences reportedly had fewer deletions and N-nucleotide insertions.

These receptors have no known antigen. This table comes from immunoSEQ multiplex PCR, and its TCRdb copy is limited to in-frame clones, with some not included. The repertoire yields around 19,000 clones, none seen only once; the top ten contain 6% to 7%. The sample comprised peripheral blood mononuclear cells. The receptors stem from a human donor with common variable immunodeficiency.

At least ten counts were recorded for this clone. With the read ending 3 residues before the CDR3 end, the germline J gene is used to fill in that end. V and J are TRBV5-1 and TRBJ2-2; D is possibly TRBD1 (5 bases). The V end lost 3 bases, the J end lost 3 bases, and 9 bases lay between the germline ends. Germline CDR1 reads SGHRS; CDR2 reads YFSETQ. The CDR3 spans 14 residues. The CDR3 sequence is CASSSQGYTGELFF. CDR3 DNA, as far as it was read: TGCGCCAGCAGCTCCCAGGGCTACACCGGGGAG.

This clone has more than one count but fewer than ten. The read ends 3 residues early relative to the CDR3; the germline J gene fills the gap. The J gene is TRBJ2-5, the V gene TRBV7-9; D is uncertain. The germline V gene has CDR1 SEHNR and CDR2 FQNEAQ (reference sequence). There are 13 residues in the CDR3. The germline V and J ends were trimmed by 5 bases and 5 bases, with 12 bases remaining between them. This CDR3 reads CASSLFLRETQYF. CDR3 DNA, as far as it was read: TGTGCCAGCAGCCTATTTCTCAGGGAGACC.